This T cell receptor (beta chain) was recovered during a study of T cell changes during pregnancy in multiple sclerosis. Generated by immunoSEQ multiplex PCR, the TCRdb table keeps only in-frame clones and is missing some. The sample has more than 35,000 clones, more than 75% seen once. J lost 5 bases, V lost 5 bases, and 13 bases had no gene match. This CDR3 region has 16 residues. Germline CDR1 SEHNR, CDR2 FQNEAQ (reference sequence). This sequence originates from a female donor in good health, enrolled as a control in a pregnancy study. The rearrangement uses TRBV7-9 and TRBJ2-7; 9 nucleotides agree with TRBD1. Sequenced material: CD8+ T cells from peripheral blood mononuclear cells, taken after pregnancy. The CDR3 region is CASSHRDRDRDHEQYF. The CDR3 DNA follows: TGTGCCAGCAGCCACCGCGACCGGGACAGGGACCACGAGCAGTACTTC.